One and the same sample provided the 17 T cell receptor beta chains below, sequenced in a study of cytomegalovirus exposure and HLA in healthy donors. The PCR made use of 60 Vbeta and 13 Jbeta primers. Generated by immunoSEQ multiplex PCR, the TCRdb table keeps only in-frame clones and is missing some. The table lists about 130,000 clones, approximately 78% of them singletons, with 2.9% in the top ten. The sample taken for sequencing was PBMCs. The receptors were gathered from a human donor in good health.

The V and J genes are TRBV28 and TRBJ2-7, with 11 bases that match TRBD2. The CDR3 loop spans 15 amino acids. Per germline, CDR1 MDHEN and CDR2 SYDVKM. With 5 bases clipped from V and 3 bases from J, the junction kept 6 bases outside the gene matches. The CDR3 protein is CASSGRLAGIYEQYF. The CDR3 DNA reads TGTGCCAGCAGTGGGAGACTAGCGGGAATCTACGAGCAGTACTTC.

This clone was seen only once. Other DNA sequences in this sample translate to the same CDR3. The chain recombines TRBV6-5 with TRBJ2-1, with 12 bases identical to TRBD2. Germline trimming cut 0 bases from V and 9 bases from J; bases unmatched to any gene: 6. In germline, CDR1 is MNHEY, CDR2 SVGAGI. This CDR3 has 16 amino acids. The CDR3 nucleotides are TGTGCCAGCAGTTACTCGACTAGCGGGAGTTTTGGTGAGCAGTTCTTC. Its protein product is CASSYSTSGSFGEQFF.

This chain uses TRBV27 with TRBJ1-2, with a tentative D call TRBD1 (5 bases). The ends were cut back, 3 bases at V and 7 bases at J, with 12 bases in the middle. Germline values: CDR1 MNHEY, CDR2 SMNVEV (reference sequence). The CDR3 length is 13 residues. The CDR3 bases are TGTGCCAGCAGTTTGGCGGGGCCGGTTGGCTACACCTTC. The encoded protein is CASSLAGPVGYTF.

The table lists this clone with a few counts. In DNA form, the CDR3 reads TGCGCCAGCAGCCAAGATGGTTTCGGTGAAGCTTTCTTT. Protein sequence: CASSQDGFGEAFF. The J gene is TRBJ1-1, the V gene TRBV4-3; D is ambiguous. The V end was cut by 0 bases, the J end by 7 bases, with 9 bases between. The CDR3 runs 13 residues. CDR1 is LGHNA, CDR2 YSLEER, per germline.

V and J are TRBV27 and TRBJ2-2, with D hard to call. V gave up 5 bases and J gave up 6 bases, with 7 bases separating them. Germline CDR1 MNHEY, CDR2 SMNVEV (reference sequence). CDR3 size: 12 residues. The CDR3 sequence is CASSRGSGELFF. The CDR3 DNA is TGTGCCAGCAGTCGCGGATCCGGGGAGCTGTTTTTT.

This sequence joins TRBV4-1 and TRBJ1-1; no firm D call. V shed 4 bases and J shed 2 bases, with 14 bases lying between them. Germline CDR1 MGHRA, CDR2 YSYEKL. The CDR3 has 15 amino acids. The CDR3 bases are TGCGCCAGCAGCCCCACCCGAGGCCGAAACACTGAAGCTTTCTTT. Protein sequence: CASSPTRGRNTEAFF.

This clone has only a few counts. The CDR3: CASSATGDATSPQHF. DNA for the CDR3: TGCGCCAGCAGCGCTACAGGGGACGCGACTTCGCCCCAGCATTTT. V is TRBV4-3 and J is TRBJ1-5; 7 nucleotides line up with TRBD1. Germline V gives CDR1 LGHNA, CDR2 YSLEER. The CDR3 length is 15 residues. After removal of 5 bases from V and 9 bases from J, the junction contained 13 bases not matched to a gene.

The rearrangement joins TRBV30 to TRBJ1-2; D not resolved. Trimming shortened V by 3 bases and J by 3 bases, and 14 bases separated the two germline ends. This CDR3 region has 14 residues. Germline CDR1 GTSNPN, CDR2 SVGIG (reference sequence). CDR3 sequence: CAWSVLRADYGYTF. The CDR3, as DNA: TGTGCCTGGAGCGTATTGAGGGCGGACTATGGCTACACCTTC.

There are a few counts of this clone. This chain uses TRBV6-4 with TRBJ2-2; D not resolved. V was cut by 4 bases and J by 6 bases, with 9 bases left in between. CDR1 and CDR2 (germline): MRHNA, SNTAGT. CDR3 size: 13 residues. DNA for the CDR3: TGTGCCAGCAGTGCAGTATTCTCCGGGGAGCTGTTTTTT. It codes for CASSAVFSGELFF.

In regard to this clone: The sample contains more than one DNA sequence encoding this CDR3. The rearrangement links TRBV19 to TRBJ2-5, with TRBD2 matching 7 bases. Trimming removed 1 base from V and 4 bases from J; junction bases left unmatched: 6. The CDR3 runs to 15 residues. Looked up from germline, CDR1 is LNHDA and CDR2 is SQIVND (reference sequence). The CDR3 region has the DNA TGTGCCAGTAGTATAGTGGCGGGAGTAGGAGAGACCCAGTACTTC. It codes for CASSIVAGVGETQYF. The whole variable domain, filled in from reference TRBV19 and TRBJ2-5, reads DGGITQSPKYLFRKEGQNVTLSCEQNLNHDAMYWYRQDPGQGLRLIYYSQIVNDFQKGDIAEGYSVSREKKESFPLTVTSAQKNPTAFYLCASSIVAGVGETQYFGPGTRLLVL.

Here the CDR3 reads CASSIDPQSFTSGRVDEQFF. The CDR3 DNA reads as TGTGCCAGCAGCATTGACCCCCAGAGCTTCACTAGCGGGAGGGTAGATGAGCAGTTCTTC. The V and J genes are TRBV9 and TRBJ2-1, with 13 bases lining up with TRBD2. Germline trimming cut 4 bases from V and 8 bases from J; bases unmatched to any gene: 21. Looked up from germline, CDR1 is SGDLS and CDR2 is YYNGEE. The CDR3 is 20 amino acids.

In the case of this clone: The same CDR3 also results from other DNA sequences found in this sample. The chain joins TRBV28 to TRBJ1-5, with D maybe TRBD1 (6 bases). The CDR3 is 14 amino acids. Trimming pared 2 bases from V and 6 bases from J, leaving 11 bases between. Germline V lookup: CDR1 MDHEN, CDR2 SYDVKM. DNA for the CDR3: TGTGCCAGCAGTTTACGAGGGGGTGGTCAGCCCCAGCATTTT. It translates to CASSLRGGGQPQHF.

The CDR3 sequence: CSVEDGRDEKLFF. In DNA, the CDR3 is TGCAGCGTTGAAGATGGTCGGGATGAAAAACTGTTTTTT. The chain has TRBV29-1 and TRBJ1-4; no definite D call. Deletions cut 0 bases from V and 6 bases from J, with 8 bases between. This CDR3 spans 13 amino acids. Per germline, CDR1 SQVTM and CDR2 ANQGSEA.

This sequence joins TRBV28 and TRBJ2-3; possible D gene TRBD2, 5 bases. The CDR3 spans 15 residues. V was shortened by 2 bases and J by 1 base, with 10 bases between the two germline ends. Germline loops: CDR1 MDHEN, CDR2 SYDVKM. The CDR3 DNA reads TGTGCCAGCAGTTTAGGGAGATTGGGCACAGATACGCAGTATTTT. This sequence encodes CASSLGRLGTDTQYF.

The chain links TRBV7-2 to TRBJ2-5; no firm D call. The V end was cut by 1 base, the J end by 2 bases, with 11 bases between. CDR3 length equals 15 residues. Germline V gene data show CDR1 as SGHTA and CDR2 as FQGNSA. The DNA for the CDR3 is TGTGCCAGCAGCTTAGATGCCGGTGTTCAAGAGACCCAGTACTTC. It is translated as CASSLDAGVQETQYF.

This chain joins TRBV15 and TRBJ2-3; TRBD2 might be the D (6 bases). Germline V lookup: CDR1 LNHNV, CDR2 YYDKDF (reference sequence). With 0 bases removed from V and 5 bases from J, the gap between germline ends came to 9 bases. This CDR3 has 14 residues. CDR3 in amino acids: CATSREEEGDTQYF. The CDR3 DNA reads TGTGCCACCAGCAGAGAGGAGGAGGGAGATACGCAGTATTTT.

This sequence joins TRBV7-6 and TRBJ1-1, with TRBD1 as a possible D gene (6 bases). Germline CDR1 SGHVS, CDR2 FNYEAQ. The CDR3 consists of 15 residues. V gave up 5 bases and J gave up 3 bases, with 16 bases separating them. CDR3 residues: CASSRTDRSDTEAFF. As DNA, the CDR3 is TGTGCCAGCAGCCGGACCGACAGGTCGGACACTGAAGCTTTCTTT.